This T cell receptor (beta chain) stems from a study of response to subunit inactivated influenza vaccine. Study results and caveats: New T cells are recruited in small numbers by each seasonal influenza vaccination, according to the authors' suggestion.

To note about this clonotype: Its target is not known.

Unmatched junction bases numbered 12, after V lost 4 bases and J lost 10 bases. There are 16 residues in the CDR3. In germline, CDR1 is SGHDT, CDR2 YYEEEE. One entry per CDR3 protein results from TCRdb running MiXCR on the RT-PCR reads. The table has approximately 290,000 distinct CDR3 sequences, 20% to 25% seen once. The receptor comes from a man aged 45-69 years who received an inactivated influenza vaccine. The sample here was PBMCs from blood, taken 21 months after vaccination. The chain couples TRBV5-6 to TRBJ2-1, with 12 bases lining up with TRBD2. Here the CDR3 reads CASSPAALAGGREQFF. Here the CDR3 DNA reads TGTGCCAGCAGCCCAGCTGCCCTAGCGGGGGGGCGAGAGCAGTTCTTC.